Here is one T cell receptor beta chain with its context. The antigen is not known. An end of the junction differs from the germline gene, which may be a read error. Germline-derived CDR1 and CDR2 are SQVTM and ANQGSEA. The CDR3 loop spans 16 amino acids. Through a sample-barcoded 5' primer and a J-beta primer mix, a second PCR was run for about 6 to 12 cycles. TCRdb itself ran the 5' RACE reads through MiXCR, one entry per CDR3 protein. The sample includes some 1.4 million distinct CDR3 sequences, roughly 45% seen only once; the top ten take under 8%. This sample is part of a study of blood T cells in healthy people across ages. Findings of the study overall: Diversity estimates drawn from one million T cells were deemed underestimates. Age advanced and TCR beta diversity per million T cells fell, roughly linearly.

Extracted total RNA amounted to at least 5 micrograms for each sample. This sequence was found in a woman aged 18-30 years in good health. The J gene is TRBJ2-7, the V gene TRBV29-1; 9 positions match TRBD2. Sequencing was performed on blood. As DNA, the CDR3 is TGCAGCGCAAAGGGGGCTAGCGGGATCCGCGAGTACGGGCAGTACTTC. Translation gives CSAKGASGIREYGQYF.